One sample yielded the 18 T cell receptor beta chains listed below, sequenced in a study of shared clonotypes between healthy human individuals. Clones were read by immunoSEQ multiplex PCR, and TCRdb kept only the in-frame ones, dropping some. The table shows about 2.5 million clones, with just under 95% occurring only once. Sequencing was done on a sample of naive CD4+ T cells from PBMCs. The subset denotes: CD45RA+ positively selected. The receptors derive from a man aged 18 to 29 in good health. Some clones in this sample may be carry-over from other donors' samples.

V and J are TRBV30 and TRBJ1-2; the D is unclear. V was clipped by 5 bases and J by 4 bases, with 8 bases between them. The CDR3 length is 11 residues. The germline CDR1 and CDR2 sequences are GTSNPN and SVGIG (reference sequence). CDR3: CAWQAIYGYTF. CDR3 in DNA: TGTGCCTGGCAGGCAATCTATGGCTACACCTTC.

This chain links TRBV7-9 with TRBJ1-1; TRBD1 might be the D (5 bases). V lost 4 bases, J lost 0 bases, and 9 bases lay in between. The germline CDR1 and CDR2 sequences are SEHNR and FQNEAQ (reference sequence). The CDR3 covers 14 residues. The CDR3: CASSSGRLNTEAFF. CDR3 in DNA: TGTGCCAGCAGCTCGGGACGGCTGAACACTGAAGCTTTCTTT.

The V call is TRBV7-2, the J call TRBJ2-1, with TRBD2 as a possible D gene (6 bases). Germline V lookup: CDR1 SGHTA, CDR2 FQGNSA. Trimming left V 7 bases short and J 0 bases short, with 10 bases between. CDR3 size: 14 residues. CDR3 region: CASNIGSSYNEQFF. The CDR3 region has the DNA TGTGCCAGCAATATCGGGAGCTCCTACAATGAGCAGTTCTTC.

This chain uses TRBV7-8 with TRBJ2-1, with TRBD2 matching over 7 bases. The ends lost 5 bases at V and 4 bases at J; junction bases unmatched: 2. From germline, CDR1 is SGHVS and CDR2 FQNEAQ. CDR3 size: 13 residues. DNA for the CDR3: TGTGCCAGCAGCGGGAGGGTTTACAATGAGCAGTTCTTC. This codes for CASSGRVYNEQFF.

The gene calls are TRBV4-2 and TRBJ1-3, with TRBD1 matching over 7 bases. Germline V gives CDR1 LGHNA, CDR2 YNFKEQ. The length of the CDR3 is 16 residues. J was trimmed by 0 bases and V by 0 bases; bases with no gene match: 2. The CDR3 region has the DNA TGTGCCAGCAGCCAAGAAAGACAGGGCTCTGGAAACACCATATATTTT. It yields the protein CASSQERQGSGNTIYF.

A few counts support this clone. The same CDR3 also results from other DNA sequences found in this sample. The chain joins TRBV6-5 to TRBJ2-7; 11 bases agree with TRBD1. The CDR3 loop spans 15 amino acids. From germline, CDR1 is MNHEY and CDR2 SVGAGI. V shed 0 bases, J shed 2 bases, and the junction held 0 bases outside the gene matches. CDR3 protein: CASSYSGQGAYEQYF. DNA for the CDR3: TGTGCCAGCAGTTACTCGGGACAGGGGGCCTACGAGCAGTACTTC.

V gene TRBV5-1 combines with J gene TRBJ2-1; the match to TRBD2 covers 10 bases. V shed 2 bases and J 4 bases; nucleotides not matched to a gene: 3. The CDR3 is 15 residues long. Germline V lookup: CDR1 SGHRS, CDR2 YFSETQ. Written as DNA, the CDR3 is TGCGCCAGCAGCTTTTATAGCGGGAGGTACAATGAGCAGTTCTTC. This translates into CASSFYSGRYNEQFF.

This rearrangement joins TRBV15 to TRBJ2-1, with a weak D call TRBD1 (5 bases). Per germline, CDR1 LNHNV and CDR2 YYDKDF (reference sequence). Deletions cut 4 bases from V and 10 bases from J, with 8 bases between. This CDR3 has 11 amino acids. The CDR3 region is CATSIQGEQFF. The CDR3 coding sequence is TGTGCCACCAGCATTCAGGGAGAGCAGTTCTTC. Complete variable domain (other parts from reference TRBV15 and TRBJ2-1): DAMVIQNPRYQVTQFGKPVTLSCSQTLNHNVMYWYQQKSSQAPKLLFHYYDKDFNNEADTPDNFQSRRPNTSFCFLDIRSPGLGDTAMYLCATSIQGEQFFGPGTRLTVL.

V is TRBV11-3 and J is TRBJ2-2, with 10 bases lining up with TRBD1. CDR3 length: 15 amino acids. Trimming cost V 3 bases and J 5 bases; bases outside gene matches: 3. The germline V gene has CDR1 SGHNT and CDR2 YENEEA. The CDR3 region has the DNA TGTGCCAGCAGCTTTAGGACAGGGGGGACCGGGGAGCTGTTTTTT. This codes for CASSFRTGGTGELFF.

In this sample, this clone turned up once. The genes are TRBV28 and TRBJ2-1; 8 nucleotides match TRBD2. The CDR3 totals 15 residues. J gave up 6 bases and V 3 bases, and 7 bases lay outside the gene matches. Germline V gene data show CDR1 as MDHEN and CDR2 as SYDVKM. For the CDR3, the DNA is TGTGCCAGCAGTTTGCATAGCGGGAAAGGCAATGAGCAGTTCTTC. Protein sequence: CASSLHSGKGNEQFF.

For the CDR3, the DNA is TGTGCCAGCAGCCGGGACCGCGGGAGCCCCTACGAGCAGTACTTC. Protein: CASSRDRGSPYEQYF. The rearrangement uses TRBV4-2 and TRBJ2-7, with TRBD2 identical over 7 bases. Germline CDR1 reads LGHNA; CDR2 reads YNFKEQ. The CDR3 covers 15 residues. After removal of 4 bases from V and 2 bases from J, the junction contained 8 bases not matched to a gene.

The chain carries TRBV25-1 and TRBJ1-1; possibly TRBD1 for D (6 bases). Germline CDR1 MGHDK, CDR2 SYGVNS. The length of the CDR3 is 15 residues. Trimming stripped 1 base from V and 2 bases from J, with 11 bases between. CDR3 protein: CASSELAGANTEAFF. The CDR3, as DNA: TGTGCCAGCAGTGAATTAGCGGGGGCTAACACTGAAGCTTTCTTT.

The chain recombines TRBV10-3 with TRBJ2-7; D is undetermined. Germline lookup yields CDR1 ENHRY and CDR2 SYGVKD. This CDR3 comprises 13 residues. The V end was cut by 0 bases, the J end by 6 bases, with 9 bases between. CDR3 coding DNA: TGTGCCATCAGTGAGTCGAATATCTCCGAGCAGTACTTC. Its protein product is CAISESNISEQYF.

This chain connects TRBV28 to TRBJ1-1, with D possibly TRBD1 on 5 matching bases. Trimming removed 6 bases at V and 0 bases at J, with 11 bases between. The CDR3 consists of 14 residues. In germline, CDR1 is MDHEN, CDR2 SYDVKM. The CDR3 reads CASRAGTLNTEAFF. As DNA, the CDR3 is TGTGCCAGCAGGGCCGGGACGTTGAACACTGAAGCTTTCTTT.

This chain joins TRBV6-5 and TRBJ2-7; TRBD2 might be the D (5 bases). Germline loops: CDR1 MNHEY, CDR2 SVGAGI. The CDR3 totals 12 residues. Trimming shortened V by 8 bases and J by 6 bases, and 14 bases separated the two germline ends. CDR3 nucleotides: TGTGCCAGCGGCTCTAGCTCGGGCGAGCAGTACTTC. Its translation: CASGSSSGEQYF.

The chain links TRBV4-1 to TRBJ1-1, with D possibly matching TRBD1 (6 bases). The CDR3 has 15 amino acids. Germline CDR1 and CDR2: MGHRA and YSYEKL. Trimming took off 1 base at V and 5 bases at J, with 14 bases between the two ends. CDR3 sequence reads: CASSQVGGRSTEAFF. The CDR3 coding sequence is TGCGCCAGCAGCCAAGTTGGGGGGCGGTCTACTGAAGCTTTCTTT.

The V and J genes are TRBV28 and TRBJ1-4, with 7 bases lining up with TRBD1. The V gene end was trimmed by 8 bases and the J gene end by 7 bases; junction bases not matched to a gene: 13. Germline CDR1 and CDR2: MDHEN and SYDVKM. This CDR3 is built from 15 residues. As DNA, the CDR3 is TGTGCCAGCGTGGCAGGGGGAGTGTATGCTGAAAAACTGTTTTTT. It specifies CASVAGGVYAEKLFF.

Written as DNA, the CDR3 is TGTGCCACCCACCGGACAGGGGAGACCTATGGCTACACCTTC. It specifies CATHRTGETYGYTF. The chain employs TRBV27 and TRBJ1-2; 9 nucleotides match TRBD1. V shed 10 bases, J shed 4 bases, and the junction held 10 bases outside the gene matches. CDR1 is MNHEY, CDR2 SMNVEV, per germline (reference sequence). CDR3 length equals 14 residues.